The following is a T cell receptor beta chain sequence with its context. This entry is derived from a study of cytomegalovirus exposure and HLA in healthy donors. The wider study: The 500 to 750 first-cohort repertoires and the 95 to 150 validation repertoires shared the same platform, a later analysis reported.

Germline lookup yields CDR1 SGHTA and CDR2 FQGNSA. This CDR3 contains 15 residues. The J segment lost 1 base and the V segment lost 0 bases, leaving 2 bases of the junction unmatched. Clones were read by immunoSEQ multiplex PCR, and TCRdb kept only the in-frame ones, dropping some. This sample carries about 150,000 clones, 86% of them seen once, and the ten largest clones take 20% to 25%. The specimen was PBMCs. This receptor was taken from a man between 18 and 35 years old in good health and CMV-seropositive. The chain employs TRBV7-2 and TRBJ2-5; 7 bases are a match to TRBD2. Here the CDR3 reads CASSLARGTQETQYF. The DNA of the CDR3 is TGTGCCAGCAGCTTAGCGCGGGGGACCCAAGAGACCCAGTACTTC.